The subject of this entry is one T cell receptor (beta chain). These data are taken from a study of blood T cell repertoires in COVID-19. Study as a whole: T cells, B-cell-depleted T cells, or PBMCs supplied cDNA or gDNA.

How the authors handled the data: Amplification from reference gene primers served as the basis for estimated nucleated cell counts. The data were produced by immunoSEQ multiplex PCR, yet TCRdb's version contains in-frame clones alone and is incomplete. That table supplies the V and J calls and clone size; D and trimming were determined from the DNA. The sample has 60,000 to 75,000 clones, roughly three quarters seen once. Deletions cut 5 bases from V and 4 bases from J, with 12 bases between. The V gene's germline CDR1 is SGHRS and CDR2 YFSETQ. The CDR3 has 14 residues. Sequencing was carried out using peripheral blood. The gene calls are TRBV5-1 and TRBJ2-2; D ambiguous. The clonotype comes from a woman aged 80 or older with acute or convalescent COVID-19. The CDR3 region is CASRVEESTGELFF. In DNA form, the CDR3 reads TGCGCCAGCAGGGTCGAGGAGAGCACCGGGGAGCTGTTTTTT.